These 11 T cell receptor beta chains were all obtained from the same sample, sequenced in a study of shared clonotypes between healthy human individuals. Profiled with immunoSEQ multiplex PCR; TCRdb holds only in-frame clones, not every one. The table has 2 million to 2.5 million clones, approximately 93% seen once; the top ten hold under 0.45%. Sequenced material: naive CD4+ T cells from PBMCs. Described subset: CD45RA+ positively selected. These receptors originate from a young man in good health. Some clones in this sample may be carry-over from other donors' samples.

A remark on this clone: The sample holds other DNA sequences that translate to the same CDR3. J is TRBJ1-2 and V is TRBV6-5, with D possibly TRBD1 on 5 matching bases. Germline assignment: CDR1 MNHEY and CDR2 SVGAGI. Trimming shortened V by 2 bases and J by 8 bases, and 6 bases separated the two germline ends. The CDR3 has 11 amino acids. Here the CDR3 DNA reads TGTGCCAGCAGTTACGGGGGAGGCTACACCTTC. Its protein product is CASSYGGGYTF.

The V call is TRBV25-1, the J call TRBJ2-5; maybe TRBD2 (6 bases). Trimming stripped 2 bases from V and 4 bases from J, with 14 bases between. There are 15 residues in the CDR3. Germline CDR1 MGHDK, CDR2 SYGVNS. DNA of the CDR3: TGTGCCAGCAGTGAAGGATCGGGAGTCGGAGAGACCCAGTACTTC. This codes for CASSEGSGVGETQYF. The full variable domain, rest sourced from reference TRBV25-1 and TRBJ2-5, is EADIYQTPRYLVIGTGKKITLECSQTMGHDKMYWYQQDPGMELHLIHYSYGVNSTEKGDLSSESTVSRIRTEHFPLTLESARPSHTSQYLCASSEGSGVGETQYFGPGTRLLVL.

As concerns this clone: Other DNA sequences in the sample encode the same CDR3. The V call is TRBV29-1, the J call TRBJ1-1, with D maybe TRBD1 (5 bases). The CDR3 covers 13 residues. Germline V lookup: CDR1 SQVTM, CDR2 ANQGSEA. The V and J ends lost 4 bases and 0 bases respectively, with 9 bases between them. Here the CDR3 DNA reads TGCAGCGTTGCGGGGGTAATGAACACTGAAGCTTTCTTT. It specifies CSVAGVMNTEAFF.

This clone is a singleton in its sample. This CDR3 reads CASTSSGANVLTF. The CDR3 region has the DNA TGTGCCAGTACGAGCTCTGGGGCCAACGTCCTGACTTTC. The chain joins TRBV7-2 to TRBJ2-6; D is unresolved. Trimming stripped 9 bases from V and 0 bases from J, with 6 bases between. The CDR3 is made up of 13 amino acids. CDR1 SGHTA and CDR2 FQGNSA come from the germline V gene.

The CDR3 sequence is CASLPGLAVREQFF. CDR3 coding DNA: TGTGCCAGCCTCCCGGGACTAGCTGTCCGTGAGCAGTTCTTC. This chain uses TRBV25-1 with TRBJ2-1, with 9 bases aligning to TRBD2. Germline lookup yields CDR1 MGHDK and CDR2 SYGVNS. J was trimmed by 9 bases and V by 8 bases; bases with no gene match: 11. This CDR3 spans 14 amino acids.

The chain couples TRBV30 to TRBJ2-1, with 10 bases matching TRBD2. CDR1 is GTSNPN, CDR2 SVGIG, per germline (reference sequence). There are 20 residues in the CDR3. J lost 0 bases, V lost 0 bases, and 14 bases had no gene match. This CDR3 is CAWSVRRSGRPSSSYNEQFF. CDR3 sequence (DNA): TGTGCCTGGAGTGTACGACGTAGCGGGAGGCCTAGTAGCTCCTACAATGAGCAGTTCTTC.

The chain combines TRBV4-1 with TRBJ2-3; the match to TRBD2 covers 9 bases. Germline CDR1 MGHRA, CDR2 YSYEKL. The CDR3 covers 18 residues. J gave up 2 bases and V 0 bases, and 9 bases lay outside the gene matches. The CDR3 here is CASSQDRGGVSFTDTQYF. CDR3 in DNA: TGCGCCAGCAGCCAAGATCGCGGGGGGGTGTCCTTCACAGATACGCAGTATTTT.

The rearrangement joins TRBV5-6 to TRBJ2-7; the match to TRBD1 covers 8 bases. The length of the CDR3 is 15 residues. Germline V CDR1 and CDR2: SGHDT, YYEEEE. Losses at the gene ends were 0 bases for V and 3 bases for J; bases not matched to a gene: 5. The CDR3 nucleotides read TGTGCCAGCAGCTTGGTACAGGGGGTAAACTACGAGCAGTACTTC. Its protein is CASSLVQGVNYEQYF.

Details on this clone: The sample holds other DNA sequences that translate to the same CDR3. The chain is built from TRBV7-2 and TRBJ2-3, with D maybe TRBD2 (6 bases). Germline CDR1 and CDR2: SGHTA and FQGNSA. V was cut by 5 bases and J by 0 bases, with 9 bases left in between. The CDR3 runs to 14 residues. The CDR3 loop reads CASSLGTSTDTQYF. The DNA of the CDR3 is TGTGCCAGCAGCCTTGGGACTAGCACAGATACGCAGTATTTT.

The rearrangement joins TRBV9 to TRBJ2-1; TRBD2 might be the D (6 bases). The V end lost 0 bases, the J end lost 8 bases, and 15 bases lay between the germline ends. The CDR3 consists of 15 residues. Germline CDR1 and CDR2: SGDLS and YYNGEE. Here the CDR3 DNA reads TGTGCCAGCAGCGTAGCAGTCGGGAGTTACTATGAGCAGTTCTTC. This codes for CASSVAVGSYYEQFF.

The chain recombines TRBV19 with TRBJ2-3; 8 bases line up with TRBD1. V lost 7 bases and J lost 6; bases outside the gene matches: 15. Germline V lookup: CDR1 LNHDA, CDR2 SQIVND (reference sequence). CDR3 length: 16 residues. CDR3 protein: CASKVPVGTGGDTQYF. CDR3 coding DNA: TGTGCCAGTAAAGTGCCTGTGGGGACAGGAGGGGATACGCAGTATTTT.